The 9 T cell receptor beta chains listed next were all sequenced from one sample in a study of T cells in Graves' hyperthyroidism and ophthalmopathy. RNA transcripts provided the source from which TCR beta CDR3 regions were amplified. First-round RT-PCR with HTBI primers amplified the TCR CDR3 region. TCRdb passed the multiplex PCR reads through MiXCR, listing each CDR3 protein once. The data contain roughly 740,000 distinct CDR3 sequences, 16% of them singletons. Source material: blood. These receptors originate from a man aged 18 to 29 with Graves' hyperthyroidism.

This clonotype showed up just a few times. Here the CDR3 DNA reads TGCAGTGCTGTCGTAGGTAGCTACAATCAGCCCCAGCATTTT. Amino acids: CSAVVGSYNQPQHF. The chain recombines TRBV20-1 with TRBJ1-5, with D hard to call. Germline V gene data show CDR1 as DFQATT and CDR2 as SNEGSKA (reference sequence). Trimming cost V 5 bases and J 3 bases, with 14 bases left between them. CDR3 length: 14 amino acids.

This clonotype has a count of ten or more. The chain couples TRBV28 to TRBJ1-2, with D perhaps matching TRBD1 (6 bases). Germline-derived CDR1 and CDR2 are MDHEN and SYDVKM. V was shortened by 7 bases and J by 3 bases, with 18 bases between the two germline ends. This CDR3 is built from 15 residues. The CDR3 is CASNPALGGYYGYTF. In nucleotides, the CDR3 is TGTGCCAGCAACCCCGCGCTGGGGGGCTACTATGGCTACACCTTC.

The rearrangement joins TRBV29-1 to TRBJ2-1; a weak D match, TRBD1 (7 bases). The CDR3 contains 16 residues. Between the trimmed V and J ends, which lost 5 bases and 6 bases, there was a span of 23 bases. Germline loops: CDR1 SQVTM, CDR2 ANQGSEA. The CDR3 bases are TGCAGCGTTATAGACAGGGAGGTCCTCAATTCCAATGAGCAGTTCTTC. Amino acids: CSVIDREVLNSNEQFF.

This clonotype was observed at least ten times. The V and J genes are TRBV30 and TRBJ1-2; D is perhaps TRBD1 (5 bases). The germline V gene has CDR1 GTSNPN and CDR2 SVGIG (reference sequence). V dropped 7 bases and J dropped 10 bases, with 22 bases sitting between them. CDR3 length equals 13 residues. The CDR3 protein is CASNLQGLGAYTF. In DNA, the CDR3 is TGTGCCTCGAATCTCCAGGGCTTAGGAGCCTACACCTTC.

The chain is built from TRBV5-4 and TRBJ2-7; a possible D gene is TRBD1 (6 bases). Trimming shortened V by 3 bases and J by 6 bases, and 19 bases separated the two germline ends. Germline values: CDR1 SGHNT, CDR2 YYREEE (reference sequence). This CDR3 comprises 15 residues. The CDR3 DNA reads TGTGCCAGCAGCTCGCAAATGACAGGACTCTCCGAGCAGTACTTC. Protein product: CASSSQMTGLSEQYF.

There are a few counts of this clonotype. The CDR3: CSAVTGTATYEQYF. DNA for the CDR3: TGCAGTGCTGTAACCGGGACGGCTACCTACGAGCAGTACTTC. The V call is TRBV20-1, the J call TRBJ2-7, with D perhaps given as TRBD1 or TRBD2 (5 bases each). The CDR3 spans 14 residues. Between the trimmed V and J ends, which lost 5 bases and 2 bases, there was a span of 16 bases. Germline V gene sequence: CDR1 DFQATT, CDR2 SNEGSKA (reference sequence).

The chain recombines TRBV13 with TRBJ2-7; the D is unclear. V gave up 0 bases and J gave up 2 bases, with 8 bases separating them. This CDR3 contains 14 residues. Germline values: CDR1 PRHDT, CDR2 FYEKMQ (reference sequence). CDR3 loop: CASSLGEAPYEQYF. CDR3 sequence (DNA): TGTGCCAGCAGCTTAGGCGAGGCACCCTACGAGCAGTACTTC.

In the case of this clonotype: A junction boundary mismatches the germline segment, possibly from a read error. The DNA of the CDR3 is TGTGCCAGCAGGGCCTCGGGGGCTAAGGAAAAACTGTTTTTT. It is translated as CASRASGAKEKLFF. The chain joins TRBV2 to TRBJ1-4; TRBD1 is a possible D gene (6 bases). CDR3 length: 14 amino acids. Germline CDR1 SNHLY, CDR2 FYNNEI.

The J gene is TRBJ2-7, the V gene TRBV2; 14 bases line up with TRBD2. Germline V CDR1 and CDR2: SNHLY, FYNNEI. V lost 6 bases and J lost 4; bases outside the gene matches: 8. The CDR3 totals 16 residues. The CDR3 nucleotides read TGTGCCAGCAGGCGACTAGCGGGAGGGCCTAGTTACGAGCAGTACTTC. Its protein is CASRRLAGGPSYEQYF.